A selection of T cell receptor beta chains follows, all from one sample in a study of blood T cell repertoires in COVID-19. Sequencing used immunoSEQ multiplex PCR; TCRdb keeps in-frame clones, though not all of them. The sample lists 69,000 or so clones, approximately 80% occurring once. Sequencing input: peripheral blood. Every receptor here comes from a woman of 80 years or more with active or convalescent COVID-19. Each CDR3 is given with its conserved first and last residue. The D gene is left open where the match is weak. Some rows have no size entry. The others give once, few or many, or a class for an expanded clone.

. | TRBJ1-1 | TRBV30 | . | CAWSSTGLTEAFF | TGTGCCTGGAGCTCAACAGGGCTCACTGAAGCTTTCTTT
. | TRBJ1-2 | TRBV28 | . | CASSFRVHGYTF | TGTGCCAGCAGTTTTCGGGTGCATGGCTACACCTTC
. | TRBJ2-5 | TRBV19 | TRBD2 | CASKRGDVLQETQYF | TGTGCCAGCAAGCGGGGGGACGTCCTCCAAGAGACCCAGTACTTC
once | TRBJ2-7 | TRBV11-2 | . | CASSLAFTGIGEQYF | TGTGCCAGCAGCTTAGCCTTTACAGGGATCGGCGAGCAGTACTTC
. | TRBJ2-3 | TRBV24-1 | . | CATSEAGYFDTQYF | TGTGCCACCAGTGAGGCAGGGTATTTTGATACGCAGTATTTT
. | TRBJ1-2 | TRBV20-1 | . | CSAIVGYGYTF | TGCAGTGCTATCGTCGGCTATGGCTACACCTTC
. | TRBJ2-4 | TRBV28 | TRBD2 | CASSQPGTSGSLAKNIQYF | TGTGCCAGCAGTCAACCCGGGACTAGCGGGTCACTAGCCAAAAACATTCAGTACTTC
once | TRBJ2-4 | TRBV11-3 | . | CASSSRTKAKNIQYF | TGTGCCAGCAGCTCCCGGACAAAAGCCAAAAACATTCAGTACTTC
. | TRBJ1-1 | TRBV7-2 | . | CASSLGTALNEAFF | TGTGCCAGCAGCTTAGGGACAGCATTGAATGAAGCTTTCTTT
. | TRBJ1-6 | TRBV7-9 | . | CASSPPNSYNSPLHF | TGTGCCAGCAGCCCACCAAACAGCTATAATTCACCCCTCCACTTT
. | TRBJ1-2 | TRBV6-5 | TRBD1 | CASKYQGGGYTF | TGTGCCAGCAAATACCAGGGGGGCGGCTACACCTTC
. | TRBJ1-2 | TRBV7-9 | TRBD1 | CASSLARITGGYGYTF | TGTGCCAGCAGCTTAGCGAGAATAACAGGGGGCTATGGCTACACCTTC
. | TRBJ2-2 | TRBV6-2/TRBV6-3 | . | CASSYVRGAGTGELFF | TGTGCCAGCAGTTACGTACGGGGGGCCGGGACCGGGGAGCTGTTTTTT
. | TRBJ2-7 | TRBV11-2 | TRBD1 | CASSLTGDHEQYF | TGTGCCAGCAGCTTGACAGGGGACCACGAGCAGTACTTC
. | TRBJ1-3 | TRBV6-5 | . | CASSQQFSGRNTIYF | TGTGCCAGCAGTCAACAGTTCTCCGGCAGAAACACCATATATTTT
. | TRBJ2-1 | TRBV27 | . | CASSRGPGAFSNEQFF | TGTGCCAGCAGTCGGGGACCAGGGGCCTTTTCTAATGAGCAGTTCTTC
once | TRBJ1-1 | TRBV2 | TRBD1 | CASSPTGGPNTEAFF | TGTGCCAGCAGCCCGACAGGGGGCCCGAACACTGAAGCTTTCTTT
. | TRBJ1-5 | TRBV5-4 | TRBD1 | CASSFQGGNQPQHF | TGTGCCAGCAGTTTTCAGGGGGGCAATCAGCCCCAGCATTTT
. | TRBJ1-3 | TRBV7-2 | . | CASSLVLIAGDGNTIYF | TGTGCCAGCAGCTTAGTATTGATCGCGGGGGATGGAAACACCATATATTTT
. | TRBJ1-2 | TRBV5-4 | . | CASNFGGGGYGYTF | TGTGCCAGCAACTTCGGGGGAGGAGGCTATGGCTACACCTTC
. | TRBJ1-1 | TRBV6-2/TRBV6-3 | TRBD1 | CASSYKGADTEAFF | TGTGCCAGCAGTTACAAGGGGGCGGACACTGAAGCTTTCTTT
. | TRBJ2-7 | TRBV5-6 | . | CASSGLRTNFEQYF | TGTGCCAGCAGCGGCTTGAGAACTAATTTCGAGCAGTACTTC
. | TRBJ1-6 | TRBV6-5 | TRBD1 | CASSYLQGLGNSPLHF | TGTGCCAGCAGTTATTTACAGGGGCTCGGGAATTCACCCCTCCACTTT
. | TRBJ1-4 | TRBV7-6 | TRBD1 | CASSYGQGTNEKLFF | TGTGCCAGCAGCTATGGACAGGGAACTAATGAAAAACTGTTTTTT
. | TRBJ1-1 | TRBV5-6 | . | CASSPPGGTEAFF | TGTGCCAGCAGCCCACCGGGGGGAACTGAAGCTTTCTTT
. | TRBJ2-7 | TRBV27 | TRBD2 | CASSARLASSYEQYF | TGTGCCAGCAGTGCAAGACTAGCGAGCTCCTACGAGCAGTACTTC
. | TRBJ1-1 | TRBV5-5 | . | CASSLIMGRMNTEAFF | TGTGCCAGCAGCTTGATCATGGGCAGGATGAACACTGAAGCTTTCTTT
. | TRBJ2-3 | TRBV7-2 | TRBD2 | CASSLVAGAYTDTQYF | TGTGCCAGCAGCTTAGTGGCGGGAGCCTACACAGATACGCAGTATTTT
. | TRBJ2-3 | TRBV20-1 | TRBD2 | CSASFSGGEADTQYF | TGCAGTGCTAGTTTCAGCGGGGGGGAGGCAGATACGCAGTATTTT
once | TRBJ2-5 | TRBV27 | TRBD1 | CASSSGTGGLETQYF | TGTGCCAGCAGTTCCGGGACAGGGGGTTTGGAGACCCAGTACTTC
. | TRBJ2-7 | TRBV27 | TRBD2 | CASRRVGGPNKYEQYF | TGTGCCAGCAGGAGGGTGGGAGGGCCTAATAAGTACGAGCAGTACTTC
. | TRBJ1-2 | TRBV30 | . | CAWTPGGWIYGYTF | TGTGCCTGGACCCCGGGGGGCTGGATCTATGGCTACACCTTC
. | TRBJ2-3 | TRBV9 | TRBD1 | CASSVDGRGRIDTQYF | TGTGCCAGCAGCGTAGACGGCAGGGGGCGTATAGATACGCAGTATTTT
few | TRBJ1-2 | TRBV6-5 | TRBD1 | CASRGQGGGYTF | TGTGCCAGCAGGGGTCAGGGGGGAGGCTACACCTTC
. | TRBJ2-2 | TRBV7-3 | TRBD1 | CASSPGSGTGSAGELFF | TGTGCCAGCAGCCCAGGATCTGGGACAGGGAGTGCCGGGGAGCTGTTTTTT
once | TRBJ2-3 | TRBV7-2 | TRBD2 | CASSYRPSGGTDTQYF | TGTGCCAGCAGCTACCGCCCTAGCGGGGGTACAGATACGCAGTATTTT
. | TRBJ2-5 | TRBV7-9 | . | CASSLQKQETQYF | TGTGCCAGCAGCTTGCAGAAACAAGAGACCCAGTACTTC
. | TRBJ2-7 | TRBV27 | TRBD1 | CASSLNRGLRSYEQYF | TGTGCCAGCAGTTTAAACAGGGGGCTCCGCTCCTACGAGCAGTACTTC
. | TRBJ1-4 | TRBV7-6 | . | CASSLGRDFLVATNEKLFF | TGTGCCAGCAGCTTGGGCCGGGACTTCCTAGTTGCAACTAATGAAAAACTGTTTTTT
few | TRBJ1-1 | TRBV29-1 | . | CSATPLGRTNTEAFF | TGCAGCGCCACCCCGTTGGGGCGTACGAACACTGAAGCTTTCTTT
. | TRBJ1-5 | TRBV5-6 | . | CASSFGENQPQHF | TGTGCCAGCAGCTTCGGTGAGAACCAGCCCCAGCATTTT
. | TRBJ1-1 | TRBV7-9 | TRBD1 | CASSSKGQGTEAFF | TGTGCCAGCAGCTCCAAGGGACAGGGCACTGAAGCTTTCTTT
. | TRBJ1-2 | TRBV6-5 | . | CASIPTGTYGYTF | TGTGCCAGCATACCGACAGGAACCTATGGCTACACCTTC
. | TRBJ2-7 | TRBV15 | . | CATSRDRLDEQYF | TGTGCCACCAGCAGAGATAGACTCGACGAGCAGTACTTC
. | TRBJ1-1 | TRBV19 | TRBD1 | CASSRSRDRVEGAFF | TGTGCCAGTAGTAGGTCCCGGGACAGGGTCGAGGGAGCTTTCTTT